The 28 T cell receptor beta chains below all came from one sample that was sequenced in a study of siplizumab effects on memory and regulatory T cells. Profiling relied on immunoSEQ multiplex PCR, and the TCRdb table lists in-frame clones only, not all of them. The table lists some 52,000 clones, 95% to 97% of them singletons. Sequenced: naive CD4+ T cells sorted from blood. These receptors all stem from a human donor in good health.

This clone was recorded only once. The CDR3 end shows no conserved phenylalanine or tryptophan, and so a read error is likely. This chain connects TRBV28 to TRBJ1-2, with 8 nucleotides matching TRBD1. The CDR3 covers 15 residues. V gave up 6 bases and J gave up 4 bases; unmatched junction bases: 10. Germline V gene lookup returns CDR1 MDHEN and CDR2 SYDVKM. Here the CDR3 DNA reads TGTGCCAGCAGGGAGACAGGGGTTGTGGGCTATGGCTACACCCTC. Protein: CASRETGVVGYGYTL.

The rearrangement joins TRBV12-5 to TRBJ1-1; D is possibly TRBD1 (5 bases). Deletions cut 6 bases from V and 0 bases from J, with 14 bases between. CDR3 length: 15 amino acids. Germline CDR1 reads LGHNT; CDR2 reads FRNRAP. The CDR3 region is CASGTVGRMNTEAFF. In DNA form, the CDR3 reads TGTGCTAGTGGGACCGTGGGACGGATGAACACTGAAGCTTTCTTT.

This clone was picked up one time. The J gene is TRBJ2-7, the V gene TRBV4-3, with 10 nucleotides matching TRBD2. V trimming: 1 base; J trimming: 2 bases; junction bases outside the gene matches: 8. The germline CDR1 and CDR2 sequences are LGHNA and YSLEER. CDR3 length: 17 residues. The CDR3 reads CASSQGGSGRYTYEQYF. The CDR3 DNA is TGCGCCAGCAGCCAAGGAGGTAGCGGGAGGTACACCTACGAGCAGTACTTC.

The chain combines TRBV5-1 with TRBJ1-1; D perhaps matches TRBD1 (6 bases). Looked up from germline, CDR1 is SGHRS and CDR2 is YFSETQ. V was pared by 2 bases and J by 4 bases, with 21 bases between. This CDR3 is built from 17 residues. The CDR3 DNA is TGCGCCAGCAGCTTTGGCCAGGGGAGATCGTATGGCACTGAAGCTTTCTTT. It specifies CASSFGQGRSYGTEAFF.

The CDR3 sequence: CASSTGTSNQPQHF. As DNA, the CDR3 is TGCGCCAGCAGCACCGGGACAAGCAATCAGCCCCAGCATTTT. The gene calls are TRBV5-1 and TRBJ1-5, with D possibly being TRBD1 (6 bases). Germline CDR1 reads SGHRS; CDR2 reads YFSETQ. The CDR3 runs 14 residues. Trimming took off 4 bases at V and 1 base at J, with 9 bases between the two ends.

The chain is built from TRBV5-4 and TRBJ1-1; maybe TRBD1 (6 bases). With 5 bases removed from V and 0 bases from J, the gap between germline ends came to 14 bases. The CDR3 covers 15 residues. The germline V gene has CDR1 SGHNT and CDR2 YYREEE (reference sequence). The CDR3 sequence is CASSWGGQMNTEAFF. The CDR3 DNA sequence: TGTGCCAGCAGTTGGGGGGGGCAAATGAACACTGAAGCTTTCTTT.

In DNA, the CDR3 is TGTGCCAGTACGACAGGACGGCGGCTTGGCTACACCTTC. Its translation is CASTTGRRLGYTF. The chain uses TRBV28 and TRBJ1-2; TRBD1 might be the D (6 bases). The ends were cut back, 9 bases at V and 7 bases at J, with 18 bases in the middle. This CDR3 has 13 amino acids. Germline V gene sequence: CDR1 MDHEN, CDR2 SYDVKM.

CDR3 in DNA: TGTGCCATCAGTTTTGCAGCGGGAGGCTCCTACGAGCAGTACTTC. Protein product: CAISFAAGGSYEQYF. The rearrangement joins TRBV10-3 to TRBJ2-7, with 9 bases lining up with TRBD2. After removal of 5 bases from V and 0 bases from J, the junction contained 5 bases not matched to a gene. This CDR3 has 15 amino acids. CDR1 ENHRY and CDR2 SYGVKD come from the germline V gene.

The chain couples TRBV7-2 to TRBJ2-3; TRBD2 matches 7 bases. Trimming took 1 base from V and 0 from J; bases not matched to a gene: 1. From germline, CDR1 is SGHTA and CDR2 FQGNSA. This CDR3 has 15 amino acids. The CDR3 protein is CASSLGSGSTDTQYF. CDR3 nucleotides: TGTGCCAGCAGCTTAGGTAGCGGGAGCACAGATACGCAGTATTTT.

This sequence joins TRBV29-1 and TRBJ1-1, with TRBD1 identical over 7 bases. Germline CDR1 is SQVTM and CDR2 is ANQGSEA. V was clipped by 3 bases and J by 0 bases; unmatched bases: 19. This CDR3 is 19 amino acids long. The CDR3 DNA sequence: TGCAGCGTTGAGAGCGCCAGGAGGGGGCAGAGTTGGGTGAACACTGAAGCTTTCTTT. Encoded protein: CSVESARRGQSWVNTEAFF.

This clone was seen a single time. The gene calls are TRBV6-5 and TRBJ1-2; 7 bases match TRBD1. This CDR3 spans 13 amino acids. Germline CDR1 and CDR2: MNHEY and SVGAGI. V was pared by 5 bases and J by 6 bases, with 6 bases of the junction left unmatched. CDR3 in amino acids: CASSRTGGHGYTF. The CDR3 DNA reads TGTGCCAGCAGTCGGACAGGAGGGCATGGCTACACCTTC.

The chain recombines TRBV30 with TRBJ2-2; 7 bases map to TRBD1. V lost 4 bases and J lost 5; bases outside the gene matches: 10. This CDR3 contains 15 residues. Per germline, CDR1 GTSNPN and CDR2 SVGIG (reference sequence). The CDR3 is CAWMKLTGMTGELFF. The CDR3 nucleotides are TGTGCCTGGATGAAACTGACAGGGATGACCGGGGAGCTGTTTTTT.

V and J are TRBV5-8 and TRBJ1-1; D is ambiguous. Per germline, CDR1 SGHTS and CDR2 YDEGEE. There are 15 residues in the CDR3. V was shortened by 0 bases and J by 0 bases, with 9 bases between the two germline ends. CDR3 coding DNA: TGTGCCAGCAGCTTGGGGGTCTACATGAACACTGAAGCTTTCTTT. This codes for CASSLGVYMNTEAFF.

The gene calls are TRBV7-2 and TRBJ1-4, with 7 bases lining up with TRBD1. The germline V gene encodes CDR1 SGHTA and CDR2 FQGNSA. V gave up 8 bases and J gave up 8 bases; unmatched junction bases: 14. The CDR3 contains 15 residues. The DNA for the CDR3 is TGTGCCAGCGCCCTAAGAGAGGGGGCGTGGGAAAAACTGTTTTTT. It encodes CASALREGAWEKLFF.

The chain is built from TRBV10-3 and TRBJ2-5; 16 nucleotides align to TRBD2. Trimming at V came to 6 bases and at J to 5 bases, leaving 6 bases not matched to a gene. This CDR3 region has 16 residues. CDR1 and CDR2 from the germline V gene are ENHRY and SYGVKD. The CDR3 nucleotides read TGTGCCATCAGCGCCGGGACTAGCGGGAGGGTCGAGACCCAGTACTTC. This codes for CAISAGTSGRVETQYF.

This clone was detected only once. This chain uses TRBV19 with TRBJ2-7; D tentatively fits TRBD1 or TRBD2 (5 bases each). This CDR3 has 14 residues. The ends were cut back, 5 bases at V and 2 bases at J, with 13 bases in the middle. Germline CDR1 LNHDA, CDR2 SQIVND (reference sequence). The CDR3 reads CASSFRDGTYEQYF. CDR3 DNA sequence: TGTGCCAGTAGTTTCCGGGACGGGACCTACGAGCAGTACTTC. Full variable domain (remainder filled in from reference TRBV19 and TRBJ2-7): DGGITQSPKYLFRKEGQNVTLSCEQNLNHDAMYWYRQDPGQGLRLIYYSQIVNDFQKGDIAEGYSVSREKKESFPLTVTSAQKNPTAFYLCASSFRDGTYEQYFGPGTRLTVT.

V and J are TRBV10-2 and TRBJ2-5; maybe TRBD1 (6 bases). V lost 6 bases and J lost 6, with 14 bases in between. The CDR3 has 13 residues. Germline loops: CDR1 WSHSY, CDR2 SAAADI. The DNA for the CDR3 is TGCGCCAGCAGGGATACAGGGCTGCAGACCCAGTACTTC. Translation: CASRDTGLQTQYF.

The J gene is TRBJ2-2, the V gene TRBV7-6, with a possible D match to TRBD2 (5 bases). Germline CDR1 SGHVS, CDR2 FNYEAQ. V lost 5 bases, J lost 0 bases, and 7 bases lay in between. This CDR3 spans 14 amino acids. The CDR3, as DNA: TGTGCCAGCAGCCGAGGGACGAACACCGGGGAGCTGTTTTTT. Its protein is CASSRGTNTGELFF.

The CDR3, as DNA: TGTGCCAGCAGTTGGGGGGACATCGAGTACTTC. This gives the protein CASSWGDIEYF. The chain employs TRBV6-1 and TRBJ2-7; D may match TRBD1 or TRBD2 (6 bases each). In germline, CDR1 is MNHNS, CDR2 SASEGT. Between the trimmed V and J ends, which lost 5 bases and 11 bases, there was a span of 13 bases. CDR3 length equals 11 residues.

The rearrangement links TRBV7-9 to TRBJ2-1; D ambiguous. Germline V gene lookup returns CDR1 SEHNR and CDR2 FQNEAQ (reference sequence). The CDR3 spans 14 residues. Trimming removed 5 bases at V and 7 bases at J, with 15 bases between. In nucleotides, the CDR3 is TGTGCCAGCAGCCAGAGGACCAGGCGGAATGAGCAGTTCTTC. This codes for CASSQRTRRNEQFF.

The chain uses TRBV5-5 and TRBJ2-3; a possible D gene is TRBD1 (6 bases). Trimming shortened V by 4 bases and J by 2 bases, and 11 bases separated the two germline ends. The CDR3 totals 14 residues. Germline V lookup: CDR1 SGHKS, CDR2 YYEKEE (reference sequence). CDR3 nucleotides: TGTGCCAGCAGCAAGGGGGTGCACACAGATACGCAGTATTTT. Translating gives CASSKGVHTDTQYF.

The CDR3 DNA reads as TGTGCCAGCAGCCGGGGACTAGCGGGAGGATGGGGAAATGAGCAGTTCTTC. Translation: CASSRGLAGGWGNEQFF. The rearrangement uses TRBV7-2 and TRBJ2-1; 15 bases fit TRBD2. This CDR3 is 17 amino acids long. Trimming took 5 bases from V and 7 from J; bases not matched to a gene: 9. Germline values: CDR1 SGHTA, CDR2 FQGNSA.

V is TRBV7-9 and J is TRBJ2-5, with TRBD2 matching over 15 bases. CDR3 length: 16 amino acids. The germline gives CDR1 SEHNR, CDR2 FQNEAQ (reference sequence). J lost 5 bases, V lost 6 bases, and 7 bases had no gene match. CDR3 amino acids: CASSPRTSGRGETQYF. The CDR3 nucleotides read TGTGCCAGCAGTCCCCGGACTAGCGGGAGGGGGGAGACCCAGTACTTC.

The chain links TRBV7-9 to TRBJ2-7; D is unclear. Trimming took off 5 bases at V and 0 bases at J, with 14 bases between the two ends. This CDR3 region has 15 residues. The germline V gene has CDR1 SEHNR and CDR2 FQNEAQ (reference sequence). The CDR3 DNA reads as TGTGCCAGCAGCGTCGACTCTTATAGCTCCTACGAGCAGTACTTC. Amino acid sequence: CASSVDSYSSYEQYF.

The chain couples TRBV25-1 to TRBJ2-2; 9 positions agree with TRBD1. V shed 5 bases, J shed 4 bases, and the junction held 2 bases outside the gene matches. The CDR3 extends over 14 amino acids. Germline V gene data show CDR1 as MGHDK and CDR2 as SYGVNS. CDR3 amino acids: CASSKTGGTGELFF. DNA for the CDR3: TGTGCCAGCAGTAAGACAGGGGGCACCGGGGAGCTGTTTTTT.

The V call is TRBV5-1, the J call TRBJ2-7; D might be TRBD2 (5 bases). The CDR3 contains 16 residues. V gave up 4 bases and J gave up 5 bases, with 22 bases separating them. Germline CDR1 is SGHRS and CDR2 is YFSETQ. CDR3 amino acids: CASSVNTVPRGNEQYF. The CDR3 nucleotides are TGCGCCAGCAGCGTGAATACAGTTCCTCGAGGGAACGAGCAGTACTTC.

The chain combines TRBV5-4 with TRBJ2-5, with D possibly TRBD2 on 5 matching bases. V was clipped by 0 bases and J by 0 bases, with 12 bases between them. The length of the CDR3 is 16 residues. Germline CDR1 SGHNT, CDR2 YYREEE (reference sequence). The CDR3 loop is CASSLAVSGYQETQYF. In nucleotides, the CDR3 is TGTGCCAGCAGCTTGGCCGTCTCGGGATACCAAGAGACCCAGTACTTC.

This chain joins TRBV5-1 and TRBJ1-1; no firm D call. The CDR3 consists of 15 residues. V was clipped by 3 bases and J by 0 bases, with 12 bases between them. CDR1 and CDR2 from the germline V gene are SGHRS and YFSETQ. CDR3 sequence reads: CASSSHYGVNTEAFF. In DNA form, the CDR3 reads TGCGCCAGCAGCTCGCATTACGGGGTGAACACTGAAGCTTTCTTT. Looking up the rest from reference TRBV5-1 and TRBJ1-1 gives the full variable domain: KAGVTQTPRYLIKTRGQQVTLSCSPISGHRSVSWYQQTPGQGLQFLFEYFSETQRNKGNFPGRFSGRQFSNSRSEMNVSTLELGDSALYLCASSSHYGVNTEAFFGQGTRLTVV.